This T cell receptor (beta chain) was found in a study of radiation and T cells in renal cell carcinoma. Study-level results: Top tumor clonotypes rose in blood 2 weeks post-radiation, then contracted.

Germline-derived CDR1 and CDR2 are SGHRS and YFSETQ. This CDR3 has 16 amino acids. The V end lost 0 bases, the J end lost 2 bases, and 14 bases lay between the germline ends. As to time point: blood 2 weeks post-SBRT. The treatment is: 15 Gy SBRT to primary tumor, nephrectomy 4 weeks later. This renal cell carcinoma was of the clear cell type. As regards this clone: Its antigen is currently unknown.

Assay used: immunoSEQ multiplex PCR; TCRdb lists only in-frame clones, some missing. The sample yields tens of thousands of clones, around 78% seen once. The V and J genes are TRBV5-1 and TRBJ1-1; TRBD1 might be the D (5 bases). The sample was blood, taken from a patient whose treatment included radiotherapy and nephrectomy. The origin of this receptor is a man aged 55-75 years with renal cell carcinoma. CDR3 loop: CASSLAAGLSNTEAFF. CDR3 coding DNA: TGCGCCAGCAGCTTGGCCGCAGGGTTGAGTAACACTGAAGCTTTCTTT.